This paragraph covers one T cell receptor beta chain sequence. This specimen belongs to a study of blood T cell repertoires in COVID-19. The length of the CDR3 is 12 residues. Germline values: CDR1 MNHNY, CDR2 SVGAGI (reference sequence). V lost 4 bases to trimming and J lost 4 bases, with 8 bases between them. The data were produced by immunoSEQ multiplex PCR, yet TCRdb's version contains in-frame clones alone and is incomplete. The sample yields roughly 330,000 clones, about 82% seen once. The rearrangement links TRBV6-6 to TRBJ2-7; D is ambiguous. This clonotype was sampled from a woman between 50 and 59 years old with acute or convalescent COVID-19. The sample comprised peripheral blood. CDR3 nucleotides: TGTGCCAGCAGTTCCGCTCGGTACGAGCAGTACTTC. Residues: CASSSARYEQYF.